Below are 18 T cell receptor beta chains sequenced from a single sample in a study of T cell changes during pregnancy in multiple sclerosis (dated by TCRdb to the late 2010s). Libraries came from the immunoSEQ multiplex PCR assay. TCRdb limited this immuneACCESS table to in-frame rearrangements with V and J called. A share of clones is missing; checked studies link under half to unresolved V genes, and the rest is unexplained. For this sample there are roughly 37,000 clones; 92% appear just once. The top ten clonotypes cover around a quarter of the sample. Material: CD8+ T cells from peripheral blood mononuclear cells, obtained before pregnancy. These receptors originate from a female donor with multiple sclerosis, enrolled in a pregnancy study.

A single count supports this clone. The rearrangement links TRBV29-1 to TRBJ1-1, with 7 bases lining up with TRBD1. With 6 bases clipped from V and 1 base from J, the junction kept 8 bases outside the gene matches. The CDR3 has 14 amino acids. CDR1 is SQVTM and CDR2 is ANQGSEA in the germline V gene. CDR3 protein: CSVPPGQSNTEAFF. The CDR3, as DNA: TGCAGCGTGCCCCCGGGACAGTCGAACACTGAAGCTTTCTTT.

J is TRBJ2-5 and V is TRBV10-3, with TRBD1 matching over 7 bases. J was trimmed by 3 bases and V by 4 bases; bases with no gene match: 8. This CDR3 has 15 amino acids. The V gene's germline CDR1 is ENHRY and CDR2 SYGVKD. The CDR3 sequence: CAISGSGQDEETQYF. The CDR3 bases are TGTGCCATCAGTGGGTCTGGACAGGACGAAGAGACCCAGTACTTC.

The chain recombines TRBV15 with TRBJ2-1, with 7 bases that match TRBD1. CDR3 size: 14 residues. The trim removed 1 base at V and 4 bases at J, leaving 1 base unmatched. Looked up from germline, CDR1 is LNHNV and CDR2 is YYDKDF (reference sequence). CDR3 bases: TGTGCCACCAGCAGAGTGACAGGGTACAATGAGCAGTTCTTC. Protein sequence: CATSRVTGYNEQFF.

The rearrangement links TRBV25-1 to TRBJ2-3, with TRBD2 matching over 11 bases. Germline V lookup: CDR1 MGHDK, CDR2 SYGVNS. The CDR3 sequence is 16 residues long. V shed 3 bases and J 7 bases; nucleotides not matched to a gene: 9. The CDR3 DNA reads as TGTGCCAGCAGTGACCCACTAGCGGGAGACAGAAATACGCAGTATTTT. Translating it yields CASSDPLAGDRNTQYF.

The gene calls are TRBV28 and TRBJ2-2; 8 nucleotides align to TRBD1. The CDR3 is 17 amino acids. In germline, CDR1 is MDHEN, CDR2 SYDVKM. With 1 base clipped from V and 4 bases from J, the junction kept 8 bases outside the gene matches. DNA for the CDR3: TGTGCCAGCAGTTTATCGGCCGGGACAGGATTCACCGGGGAGCTGTTTTTT. It is translated as CASSLSAGTGFTGELFF.

This clone appeared once. The CDR3 sequence is CASSSSGGAIETQYF. In nucleotides, the CDR3 is TGTGCCAGCAGTTCGAGCGGGGGGGCAATCGAGACCCAGTACTTC. The rearrangement joins TRBV6-5 to TRBJ2-5; TRBD2 agrees at 10 bases. Germline CDR1 reads MNHEY; CDR2 reads SVGAGI. This CDR3 comprises 15 residues. The V gene end was trimmed by 4 bases and the J gene end by 5 bases; junction bases not matched to a gene: 7.

V and J are TRBV6-1 and TRBJ2-7; no reliable D call. The CDR3 loop spans 16 amino acids. The V gene lost 2 bases and the J gene lost 3 bases, with 17 bases spanning the gap. CDR1 and CDR2 (germline): MNHNS, SASEGT. CDR3 protein: CASSESSDIYRYEQYF. Written as DNA, the CDR3 is TGTGCCAGCAGTGAAAGTAGTGACATTTACCGCTACGAGCAGTACTTC.

V gene TRBV5-1 combines with J gene TRBJ2-7, with TRBD1 as a possible D gene (6 bases). Between the trimmed V and J ends, which lost 1 base and 4 bases, there was a span of 12 bases. Germline CDR1 SGHRS, CDR2 YFSETQ. The CDR3 has 14 residues. CDR3 region: CASSLTGPRYEQYF. CDR3 nucleotide sequence: TGCGCCAGCAGCTTGACAGGGCCCCGGTACGAGCAGTACTTC. The variable domain in full, completed from reference TRBV5-1 and TRBJ2-7, reads KAGVTQTPRYLIKTRGQQVTLSCSPISGHRSVSWYQQTPGQGLQFLFEYFSETQRNKGNFPGRFSGRQFSNSRSEMNVSTLELGDSALYLCASSLTGPRYEQYFGPGTRLTVT.

The gene calls are TRBV5-4 and TRBJ2-2; D not certain. The CDR3 runs to 12 residues. Germline V gives CDR1 SGHNT, CDR2 YYREEE (reference sequence). Trimming removed 4 bases at V and 5 bases at J, with 6 bases between. As DNA, the CDR3 is TGTGCCAGCAGCCTTAATACCGGGGAGCTGTTTTTT. Translation: CASSLNTGELFF.

Comments on this clone: Different DNA sequences within this sample yield the same CDR3. The V gene is TRBV4-2, the J gene TRBJ2-7; TRBD1 matches at 8 bases. This CDR3 is 14 amino acids long. Germline values: CDR1 LGHNA, CDR2 YNFKEQ. Losses at the gene ends were 4 bases for V and 4 bases for J; bases not matched to a gene: 6. CDR3 nucleotides: TGTGCCAGCAGCCCTGACAGGGGCGGTTACGAGCAGTACTTC. It yields the protein CASSPDRGGYEQYF.

The chain recombines TRBV7-2 with TRBJ2-7; 7 nucleotides match TRBD1. V trimming: 2 bases; J trimming: 3 bases; junction bases outside the gene matches: 10. The CDR3 is made up of 16 amino acids. The germline V gene has CDR1 SGHTA and CDR2 FQGNSA. The CDR3 sequence: CASSLRVGNRGYEQYF. Written as DNA, the CDR3 is TGTGCCAGCAGCTTAAGGGTGGGGAACAGGGGCTACGAGCAGTACTTC.

The V gene is TRBV6-5, the J gene TRBJ2-7, with 7 bases aligning to TRBD1. The germline CDR1 and CDR2 sequences are MNHEY and SVGAGI. This CDR3 comprises 14 residues. V dropped 1 base and J dropped 2; count of bases not matched to a gene: 2. The CDR3 is CASSYYQGAYEQYF. CDR3 bases: TGTGCCAGCAGTTACTATCAGGGGGCCTACGAGCAGTACTTC.

The genes are TRBV2 and TRBJ1-2, with a possible D match to TRBD1 (5 bases). There are 17 residues in the CDR3. With 2 bases removed from V and 4 bases from J, the gap between germline ends came to 20 bases. CDR1 and CDR2 from the germline V gene are SNHLY and FYNNEI. CDR3 nucleotides: TGTGCCAGCAGTGAATTGGACACCCCTCGACCCCCCTATGGCTACACCTTC. Encoded protein: CASSELDTPRPPYGYTF. Combining the CDR3 with reference TRBV2 and TRBJ1-2 gives the whole variable domain EPEVTQTPSHQVTQMGQEVILRCVPISNHLYFYWYRQILGQKVEFLVSFYNNEISEKSEIFDDQFSVERPDGSNFTLKIRSTKLEDSAMYFCASSELDTPRPPYGYTFGSGTRLTVV.

The chain recombines TRBV5-1 with TRBJ2-1, with TRBD2 identical over 10 bases. The CDR3 contains 17 residues. With 3 bases clipped from V and 5 bases from J, the junction kept 11 bases outside the gene matches. Germline V CDR1 and CDR2: SGHRS, YFSETQ. Written as DNA, the CDR3 is TGCGCCAGCAGCTCTCTCCAGCGGGAGGGTTCGCACAATGAGCAGTTCTTC. Its translation is CASSSLQREGSHNEQFF.

The chain has TRBV5-1 and TRBJ1-2; a possible D gene is TRBD1 (6 bases). This CDR3 is 12 amino acids long. The germline gives CDR1 SGHRS, CDR2 YFSETQ. The V end was cut by 7 bases, the J end by 8 bases, with 15 bases between. CDR3 in DNA: TGCGCCAGCGGGATTAACAGGGACGGCTACACCTTC. It codes for CASGINRDGYTF.

This chain links TRBV6-1 with TRBJ2-7, with TRBD1 matching 9 bases. The ends lost 4 bases at V and 3 bases at J; junction bases unmatched: 10. CDR1 is MNHNS, CDR2 SASEGT, per germline. CDR3 size: 16 residues. The CDR3 region has the DNA TGTGCCAGCAGTGCCCAACCTGGACAGGGGTGCTACGAGCAGTACTTC. It yields the protein CASSAQPGQGCYEQYF.

The chain employs TRBV9 and TRBJ1-2; TRBD1 agrees at 8 bases. The CDR3 extends over 13 amino acids. Per germline, CDR1 SGDLS and CDR2 YYNGEE. The J segment lost 3 bases and the V segment lost 5 bases, leaving 3 bases of the junction unmatched. This CDR3 reads CASSQDRDYGYTF. CDR3 nucleotides: TGTGCCAGCAGTCAGGACAGGGACTATGGCTACACCTTC.

The chain employs TRBV29-1 and TRBJ2-1, with D possibly being TRBD2 (6 bases). The CDR3 loop spans 16 amino acids. Trimming cost V 4 bases and J 0 bases, with 16 bases left between them. CDR1 and CDR2 from the germline V gene are SQVTM and ANQGSEA. The CDR3 reads CSVGRVGGSSYNEQFF. DNA of the CDR3: TGCAGCGTTGGGAGGGTCGGTGGAAGCTCCTACAATGAGCAGTTCTTC.